This TCR beta chain was captured by sequencing in a study of blood T cells in healthy people across ages. Looking at the study overall: About one barcoded beta molecule per two T cells was captured by template switching. Study-wide results and limits: Bulk PBMC profiling left naive and antigen-experienced comparisons inconclusive.

Then a second PCR, running roughly 7 to 11 cycles, was carried out with a sample-barcoded 5' primer and a J-beta primer mix. TCRdb itself ran the 5' RACE reads through MiXCR, one entry per CDR3 protein. This sample has about 970,000 distinct CDR3 sequences; roughly 51% occur once, and the top ten carry roughly 23%. Donors each provided roughly 11 milliliters of peripheral blood. Germline V gene data show CDR1 as SGHAT and CDR2 as FQDESV (reference sequence). The junction had 8 bases not matched to a gene; V was cut back by 0 bases and J by 6 bases. The CDR3 runs 16 residues. There are a few counts of this clonotype. Its antigen is unidentified.

The sample consisted of blood. V gene TRBV11-1 combines with J gene TRBJ2-1; 7 bases agree with TRBD2. This sequence originates from a woman aged 60 to 75 in good health. The CDR3 region is CASSLAGRGRANEQFF. The CDR3 coding sequence is TGTGCCAGCAGCTTAGCGGGCCGGGGGAGGGCCAATGAGCAGTTCTTC.